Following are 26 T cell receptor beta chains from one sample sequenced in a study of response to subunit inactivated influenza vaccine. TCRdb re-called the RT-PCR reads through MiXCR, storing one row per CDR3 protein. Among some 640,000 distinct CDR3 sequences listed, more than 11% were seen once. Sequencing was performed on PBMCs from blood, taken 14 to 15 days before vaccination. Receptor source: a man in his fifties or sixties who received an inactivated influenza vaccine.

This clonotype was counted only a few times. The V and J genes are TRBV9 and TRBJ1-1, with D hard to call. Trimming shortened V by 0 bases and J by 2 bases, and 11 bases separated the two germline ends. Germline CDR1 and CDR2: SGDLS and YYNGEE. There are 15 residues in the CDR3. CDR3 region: CASSVDSAINTEAFF. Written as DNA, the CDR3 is TGTGCCAGCAGCGTAGATTCAGCCATTAACACTGAAGCTTTCTTT.

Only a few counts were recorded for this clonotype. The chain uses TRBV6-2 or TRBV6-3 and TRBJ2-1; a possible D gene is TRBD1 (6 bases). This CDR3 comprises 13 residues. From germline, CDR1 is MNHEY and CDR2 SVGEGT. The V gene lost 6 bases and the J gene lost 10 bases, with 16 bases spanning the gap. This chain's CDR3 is CASRDPGEGEQFF. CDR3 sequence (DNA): TGTGCCAGCAGGGACCCAGGGGAAGGCGAGCAGTTCTTC.

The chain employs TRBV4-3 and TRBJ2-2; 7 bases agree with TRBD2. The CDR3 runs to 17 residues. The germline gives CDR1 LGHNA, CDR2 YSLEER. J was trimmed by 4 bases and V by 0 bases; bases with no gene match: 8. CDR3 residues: CASSQDVAGVGTGELFF. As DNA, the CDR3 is TGCGCCAGCAGCCAAGATGTGGCGGGGGTAGGCACCGGGGAGCTGTTTTTT.

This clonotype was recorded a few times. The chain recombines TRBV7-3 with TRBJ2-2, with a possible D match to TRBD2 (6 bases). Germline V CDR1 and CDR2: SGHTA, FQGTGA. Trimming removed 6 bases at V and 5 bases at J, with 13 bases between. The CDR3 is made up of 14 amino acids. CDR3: CASSNGGRTGELFF. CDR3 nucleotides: TGTGCCAGCAGTAACGGGGGAAGAACCGGGGAGCTGTTTTTT.

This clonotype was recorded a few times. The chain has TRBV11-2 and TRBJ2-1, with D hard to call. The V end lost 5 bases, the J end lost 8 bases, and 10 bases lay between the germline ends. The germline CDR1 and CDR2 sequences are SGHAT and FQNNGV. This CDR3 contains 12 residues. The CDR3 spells CASSPDPYEQFF. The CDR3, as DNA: TGTGCCAGCAGCCCCGACCCCTATGAGCAGTTCTTC. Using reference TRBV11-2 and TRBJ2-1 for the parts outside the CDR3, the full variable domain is EAGVAQSPRYKIIEKRQSVAFWCNPISGHATLYWYQQILGQGPKLLIQFQNNGVVDDSQLPKDRFSAERLKGVDSTLKIQPAKLEDSAVYLCASSPDPYEQFFGPGTRLTVL.

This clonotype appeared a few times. The CDR3 DNA reads TGTGCCACCAGCAGAGTACTGGGGGAGACCCAGTACTTC. Residues: CATSRVLGETQYF. The rearrangement joins TRBV15 to TRBJ2-5, with D unclear. Trimming stripped 1 base from V and 5 bases from J, with 8 bases between. Germline V CDR1 and CDR2: LNHNV, YYDKDF (reference sequence). The CDR3 runs to 13 residues.

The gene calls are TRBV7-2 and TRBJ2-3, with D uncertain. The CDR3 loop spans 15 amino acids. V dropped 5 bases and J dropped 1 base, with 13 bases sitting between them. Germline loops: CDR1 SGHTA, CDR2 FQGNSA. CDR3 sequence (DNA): TGTGCCAGCAGCAAAAGGGTGGCAGGCACAGATACGCAGTATTTT. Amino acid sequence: CASSKRVAGTDTQYF.

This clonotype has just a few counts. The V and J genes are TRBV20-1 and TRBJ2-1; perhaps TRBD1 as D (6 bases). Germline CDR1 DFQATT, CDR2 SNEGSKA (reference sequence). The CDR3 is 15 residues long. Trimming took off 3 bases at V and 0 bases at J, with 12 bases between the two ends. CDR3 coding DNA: TGCAGTGCTAGCCCCGACAGGAGCTCCTACAATGAGCAGTTCTTC. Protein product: CSASPDRSSYNEQFF.

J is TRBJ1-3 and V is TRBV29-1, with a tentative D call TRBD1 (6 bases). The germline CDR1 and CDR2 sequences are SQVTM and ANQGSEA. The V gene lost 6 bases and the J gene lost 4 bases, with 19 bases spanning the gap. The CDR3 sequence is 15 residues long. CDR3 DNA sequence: TGCAGCGTCAAAACCTACAGGGTCGCGGGAAACACCATATATTTT. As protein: CSVKTYRVAGNTIYF.

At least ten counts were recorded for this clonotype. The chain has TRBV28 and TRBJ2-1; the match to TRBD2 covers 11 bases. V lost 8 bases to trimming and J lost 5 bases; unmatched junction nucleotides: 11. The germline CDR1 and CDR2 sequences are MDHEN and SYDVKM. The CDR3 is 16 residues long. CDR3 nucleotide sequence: TGTGCCAGCGGTACGCTAGCGGGAGGTATAAACAATGAGCAGTTCTTC. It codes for CASGTLAGGINNEQFF.

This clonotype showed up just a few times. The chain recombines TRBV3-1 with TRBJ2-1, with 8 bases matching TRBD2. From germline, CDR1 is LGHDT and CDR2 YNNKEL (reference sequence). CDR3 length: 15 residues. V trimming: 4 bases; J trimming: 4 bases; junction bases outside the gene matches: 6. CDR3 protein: CASSPYTSGYNEQFF. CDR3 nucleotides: TGTGCCAGCAGCCCTTACACTAGCGGATACAATGAGCAGTTCTTC.

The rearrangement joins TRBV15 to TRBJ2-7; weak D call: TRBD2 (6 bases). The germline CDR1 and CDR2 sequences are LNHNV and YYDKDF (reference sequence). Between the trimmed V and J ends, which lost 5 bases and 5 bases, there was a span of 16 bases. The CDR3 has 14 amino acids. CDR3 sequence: CATSLRLEGDEQYF. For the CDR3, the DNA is TGTGCCACCAGCCTCAGACTGGAGGGAGACGAGCAGTACTTC.

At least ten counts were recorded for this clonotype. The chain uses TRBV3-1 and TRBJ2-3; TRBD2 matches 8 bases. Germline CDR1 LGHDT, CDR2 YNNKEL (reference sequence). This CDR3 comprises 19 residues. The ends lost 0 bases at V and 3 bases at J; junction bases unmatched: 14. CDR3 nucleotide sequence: TGTGCCAGCAGCCAAGATTTCTTACTAGCGGATTTGATTACAGATACGCAGTATTTT. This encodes CASSQDFLLADLITDTQYF.

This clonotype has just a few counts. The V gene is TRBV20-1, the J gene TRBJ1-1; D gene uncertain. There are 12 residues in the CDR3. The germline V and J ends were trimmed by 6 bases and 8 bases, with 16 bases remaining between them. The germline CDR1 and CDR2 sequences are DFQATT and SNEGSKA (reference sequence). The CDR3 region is CSAQRYPGEAFF. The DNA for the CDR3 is TGCAGTGCCCAGAGGTACCCAGGCGAAGCTTTCTTT.

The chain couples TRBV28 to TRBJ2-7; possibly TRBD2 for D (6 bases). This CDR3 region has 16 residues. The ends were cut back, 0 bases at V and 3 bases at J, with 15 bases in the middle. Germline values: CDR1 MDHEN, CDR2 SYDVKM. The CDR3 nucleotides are TGTGCCAGCAGTTTATGGACAACCGGGAGCCTCTACGAGCAGTACTTC. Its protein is CASSLWTTGSLYEQYF.

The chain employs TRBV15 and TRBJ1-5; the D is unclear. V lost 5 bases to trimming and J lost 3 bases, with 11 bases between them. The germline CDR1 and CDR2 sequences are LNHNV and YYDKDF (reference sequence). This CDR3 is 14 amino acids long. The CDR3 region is CATSAGRFNQPQHF. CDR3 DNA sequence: TGTGCCACCAGCGCCGGACGGTTCAATCAGCCCCAGCATTTT. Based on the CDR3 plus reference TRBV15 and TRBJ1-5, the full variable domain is DAMVIQNPRYQVTQFGKPVTLSCSQTLNHNVMYWYQQKSSQAPKLLFHYYDKDFNNEADTPDNFQSRRPNTSFCFLDIRSPGLGDTAMYLCATSAGRFNQPQHFGDGTRLSIL.

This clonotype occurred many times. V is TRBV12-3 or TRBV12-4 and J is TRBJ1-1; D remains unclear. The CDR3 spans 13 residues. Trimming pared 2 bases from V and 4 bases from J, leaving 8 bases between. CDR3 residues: CASSLNRPTEAFF. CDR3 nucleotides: TGTGCCAGCAGTTTAAATAGACCCACTGAAGCTTTCTTT.

The CDR3 protein is CASSQVSGVEQFF. The CDR3 DNA reads as TGCGCCAGCAGCCAAGTCTCAGGGGTTGAGCAGTTCTTC. The chain employs TRBV4-3 and TRBJ2-1; D perhaps matches TRBD1 (6 bases). Germline V gives CDR1 LGHNA, CDR2 YSLEER. V was trimmed by 1 base and J by 9 bases, leaving 10 bases between them. The CDR3 has 13 amino acids.

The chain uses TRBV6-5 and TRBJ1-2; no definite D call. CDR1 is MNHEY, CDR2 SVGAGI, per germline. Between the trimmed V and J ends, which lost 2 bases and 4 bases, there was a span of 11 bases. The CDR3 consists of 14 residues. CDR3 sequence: CASSYGLGTYGYTF. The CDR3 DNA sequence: TGTGCCAGCAGTTACGGCCTGGGTACCTATGGCTACACCTTC.

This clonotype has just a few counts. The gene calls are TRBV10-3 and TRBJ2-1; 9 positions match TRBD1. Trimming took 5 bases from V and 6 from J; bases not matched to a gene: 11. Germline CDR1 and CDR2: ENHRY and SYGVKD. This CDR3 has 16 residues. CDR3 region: CAISPLTGGAGNEQFF. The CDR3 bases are TGTGCCATCAGTCCTCTAACAGGGGGCGCGGGCAATGAGCAGTTCTTC.

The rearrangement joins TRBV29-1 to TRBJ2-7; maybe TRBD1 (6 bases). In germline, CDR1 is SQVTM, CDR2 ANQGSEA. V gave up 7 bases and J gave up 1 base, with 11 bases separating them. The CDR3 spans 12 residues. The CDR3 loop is CSGDNQSYEQYF. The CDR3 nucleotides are TGCAGCGGGGACAATCAATCCTACGAGCAGTACTTC.

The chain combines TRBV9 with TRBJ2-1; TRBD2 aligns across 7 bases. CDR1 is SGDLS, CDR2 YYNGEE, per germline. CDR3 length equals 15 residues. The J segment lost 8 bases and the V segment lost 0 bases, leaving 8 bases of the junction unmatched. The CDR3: CASSVGETSIHEQFF. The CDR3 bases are TGTGCCAGCAGCGTAGGAGAGACTAGCATCCATGAGCAGTTCTTC.

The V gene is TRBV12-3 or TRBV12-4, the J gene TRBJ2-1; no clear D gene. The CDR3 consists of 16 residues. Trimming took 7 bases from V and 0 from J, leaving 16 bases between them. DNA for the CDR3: TGTGCCAGCAACAGAGACTCGTTTATCTCCTACAATGAGCAGTTCTTC. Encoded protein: CASNRDSFISYNEQFF.

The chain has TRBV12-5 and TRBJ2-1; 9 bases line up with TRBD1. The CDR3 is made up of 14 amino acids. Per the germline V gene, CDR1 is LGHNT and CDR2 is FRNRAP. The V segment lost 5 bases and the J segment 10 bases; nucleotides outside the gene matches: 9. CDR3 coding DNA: TGTGCTAGTGGTCCGGGACAGGGACCCGGGGAGCAGTTCTTC. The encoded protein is CASGPGQGPGEQFF.

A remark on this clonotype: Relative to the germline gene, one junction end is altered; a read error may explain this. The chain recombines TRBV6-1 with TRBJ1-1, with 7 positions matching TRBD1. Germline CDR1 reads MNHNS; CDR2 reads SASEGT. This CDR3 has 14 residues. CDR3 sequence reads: CASREGTVNTEAFF. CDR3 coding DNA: TGTGCCAGCAGAGAAGGGACAGTGAACACTGAAGCTTTCTTT.

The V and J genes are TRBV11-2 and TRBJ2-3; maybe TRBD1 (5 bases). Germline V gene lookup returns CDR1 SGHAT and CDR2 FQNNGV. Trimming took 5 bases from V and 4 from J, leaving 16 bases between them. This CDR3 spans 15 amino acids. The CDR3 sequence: CASSPGTGGPDTQYF. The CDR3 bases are TGTGCCAGCAGCCCAGGCACAGGTGGTCCAGATACGCAGTATTTT.